The present TCR beta chain was sequenced within a study of vaccination and CD4 T cells after COVID-19. Study-wide background: There were two doses of either BNT162b2 or mRNA-1273 vaccine given to participants.

Specified treatment: roughly 11-day PBMC culture with coronavirus spike peptide pools or control peptides (ViraFEST assay). As to this clonotype: Its antigen is unknown.

Cultured CD4+ T-cell DNA underwent Oncomine TCR Beta short-read sequencing. TCRdb reprocessed the PCR reads via MiXCR and lists one record per CDR3 protein. The sample consists of about 15,000 distinct CDR3 sequences, about three quarters of them appearing once. CDR1 is DFQATT and CDR2 is SNEGSKA in the germline V gene (reference sequence). The CDR3 is 14 residues long. V and J are TRBV20-1 and TRBJ2-5, with 9 bases fitting TRBD1. Sequencing was done on a sample of CD4+ T cells from blood, cultured in vitro. The sequence was collected from a human donor who had recovered from COVID-19. This chain's CDR3 is CGVSQPGQGETQYF. The CDR3 nucleotides read TGCGGTGTTAGCCAACCGGGACAGGGAGAGACCCAGTACTTC.